A single sample is the source of the 17 T cell receptor beta chains below, sequenced in a study of patients and donors after allogeneic stem cell transplantation. TCRdb re-derived calls from the RT-PCR reads in MiXCR, one entry per CDR3 protein. The data contain roughly 180,000 distinct CDR3 sequences, around two fifths of them singletons. Source material: blood, either unsorted or a sorted T cell fraction (not recorded which). The receptors stem from a human donor who was either an allogeneic HSCT recipient or a stem cell or donor lymphocyte infusion donor (not recorded which). It is not recorded whose cells these are; they may come from a transplant donor.

Concerning this clonotype: At one end the junction does not follow the germline gene, possibly because of a read error. The chain carries TRBV27 and TRBJ1-1; D uncertain. Per the germline V gene, CDR1 is MNHEY and CDR2 is SMNVEV (reference sequence). This CDR3 region has 14 residues. CDR3 sequence: CASCFGFPSTEAFF. For the CDR3, the DNA is TGTGCCAGCTGTTTTGGGTTCCCGAGCACTGAAGCTTTCTTT.

This chain joins TRBV12-3 or TRBV12-4 and TRBJ2-1; TRBD2 matches at 8 bases. CDR3 length equals 15 residues. V was clipped by 7 bases and J by 1 base; unmatched bases: 6. CDR3 in DNA: TGTGCCAGCACCCTACTAGCGGCTTCCTACAATGAGCAGTTCTTC. This sequence encodes CASTLLAASYNEQFF.

This clonotype has only one observation. The chain is built from TRBV12-3 or TRBV12-4 and TRBJ2-7, with 7 bases that match TRBD2. This CDR3 comprises 14 residues. The V and J ends lost 6 bases and 2 bases, in that order; junction bases with no gene match: 7. CDR3 sequence (DNA): TGTGCCAGCAGGTACGGGACTACCACCTACGAGCAGTACTTC. It is translated as CASRYGTTTYEQYF.

This clonotype was observed a few times. The chain uses TRBV27 and TRBJ2-1; 8 nucleotides line up with TRBD2. This CDR3 spans 12 amino acids. CDR1 MNHEY and CDR2 SMNVEV come from the germline V gene (reference sequence). V lost 3 bases to trimming and J lost 15 bases; unmatched junction nucleotides: 7. This chain's CDR3 is CASSLVSGKLFF. CDR3 DNA: TGTGCCAGCAGTTTGGTTAGCGGGAAGTTGTTCTTC.

The table lists this clonotype with a few counts. The chain has TRBV12-3 or TRBV12-4 and TRBJ2-7; a possible D gene is TRBD1 (6 bases). The V gene lost 4 bases and the J gene lost 0 bases, with 10 bases spanning the gap. This CDR3 contains 14 residues. The CDR3 spells CASSSGVSSYEQYF. For the CDR3, the DNA is TGTGCCAGCAGTTCAGGGGTTTCCTCCTACGAGCAGTACTTC.

This rearrangement joins TRBV12-3 or TRBV12-4 to TRBJ1-2, with D uncertain. CDR3 length equals 13 residues. V was cut by 0 bases and J by 7 bases, with 9 bases left in between. The CDR3 bases are TGTGCCAGCAGTTTAGCGCCACGTGGTGGCTACACCTTC. Translation: CASSLAPRGGYTF.

The chain links TRBV29-1 to TRBJ2-3; 10 bases are shared with TRBD2. The V gene's germline CDR1 is SQVTM and CDR2 ANQGSEA. J was trimmed by 6 bases and V by 2 bases; bases with no gene match: 5. This CDR3 has 14 amino acids. CDR3: CSVELAGDRDTQYF. The CDR3 region has the DNA TGCAGCGTTGAACTAGCGGGAGATAGGGATACGCAGTATTTT.

This clonotype was found once. The chain joins TRBV27 to TRBJ2-5; TRBD2 is a possible D gene (7 bases). V lost 4 bases, J lost 4 bases, and 10 bases lay in between. Per the germline V gene, CDR1 is MNHEY and CDR2 is SMNVEV (reference sequence). This CDR3 contains 13 residues. CDR3 coding DNA: TGTGCCAGCAGTTGGGGGGGGCTAGAGACCCAGTACTTC. Amino acid sequence: CASSWGGLETQYF.

The chain links TRBV15 to TRBJ2-7; D is possibly TRBD1 or TRBD2 (5 bases each). Trimming took off 4 bases at V and 2 bases at J, with 12 bases between the two ends. The CDR3 contains 14 residues. Germline loops: CDR1 LNHNV, CDR2 YYDKDF (reference sequence). CDR3 DNA: TGTGCCACCAGCACTGGGACGGCTACCTACGAGCAGTACTTC. Translation: CATSTGTATYEQYF.

The chain is built from TRBV29-1 and TRBJ2-5; D might be TRBD2 (6 bases). The ends were cut back, 5 bases at V and 1 base at J, with 11 bases in the middle. CDR1 and CDR2 (germline): SQVTM, ANQGSEA. This CDR3 spans 13 amino acids. This CDR3 is CSVLPGGQETQYF. For the CDR3, the DNA is TGCAGCGTTCTCCCCGGGGGCCAAGAGACCCAGTACTTC.

In DNA form, the CDR3 reads TGTGCCAGCAGCTTGGACAGAGCCAATCAGCCCCAGCATTTT. It translates to CASSLDRANQPQHF. The V call is TRBV7-8, the J call TRBJ1-5, with D perhaps matching TRBD1 (6 bases). In germline, CDR1 is SGHVS, CDR2 FQNEAQ. The CDR3 runs to 14 residues. Trimming shortened V by 3 bases and J by 3 bases, and 9 bases separated the two germline ends.

The chain recombines TRBV12-3 or TRBV12-4 with TRBJ2-3, with 7 positions matching TRBD1. J lost 3 bases, V lost 2 bases, and 11 bases had no gene match. This CDR3 contains 17 residues. The CDR3, as DNA: TGTGCCAGCAGTTTAAGGGGAGTGAGGGGGCCGACAGATACGCAGTATTTT. It specifies CASSLRGVRGPTDTQYF.

This clonotype was counted between two and nine times. The chain carries TRBV20-1 and TRBJ1-2; D perhaps matches TRBD1 (6 bases). Trimming took 6 bases from V and 4 from J, leaving 27 bases between them. The CDR3 is made up of 17 amino acids. Germline CDR1 DFQATT, CDR2 SNEGSKA (reference sequence). The chain's CDR3 is CSARTAGLYPSGYGYTF. CDR3 coding DNA: TGCAGTGCAAGGACAGCTGGCTTATACCCCAGCGGCTATGGCTACACCTTC.

The count of this clonotype is one. The chain couples TRBV7-9 to TRBJ2-1, with 11 bases that match TRBD2. CDR1 is SEHNR and CDR2 is FQNEAQ in the germline V gene (reference sequence). The CDR3 totals 16 residues. With V trimmed by 7 bases and J by 3 bases, 8 bases remained unmatched. Written as DNA, the CDR3 is TGTGCCAGCAATGGGTTTACTAGCGGGAGCTACAATGAGCAGTTCTTC. Its protein product is CASNGFTSGSYNEQFF.

V usage is TRBV28 and J usage is TRBJ2-1; no reliable D call. Germline V lookup: CDR1 MDHEN, CDR2 SYDVKM. V dropped 4 bases and J dropped 2 bases, with 21 bases sitting between them. The CDR3 has 18 residues. In DNA form, the CDR3 reads TGTGCCAGCAGTTGGCCGCCCTTTACGACTGGAACCTACAATGAGCAGTTCTTC. It is translated as CASSWPPFTTGTYNEQFF.

In this sample, this clonotype turned up once. V is TRBV7-2 and J is TRBJ1-1, with no clear D. CDR3 length equals 15 residues. V lost 4 bases and J 0 bases, leaving 12 bases between the germline ends. CDR1 and CDR2 (germline): SGHTA, FQGNSA. The chain's CDR3 is CASSSPWEMNTEAFF. CDR3 sequence (DNA): TGTGCCAGCAGCTCCCCCTGGGAGATGAACACTGAAGCTTTCTTT.

The chain recombines TRBV9 with TRBJ2-5, with no clear D. CDR1 SGDLS and CDR2 YYNGEE come from the germline V gene. This CDR3 region has 15 residues. Trimming removed 0 bases from V and 1 base from J, with 10 bases in between. In DNA form, the CDR3 reads TGTGCCAGCAGCGTAGGAAAAACAGTCCAAGAGACCCAGTACTTC. Translated, it gives CASSVGKTVQETQYF. Filled out from reference TRBV9 and TRBJ2-5, the complete variable domain reads DSGVTQTPKHLITATGQRVTLRCSPRSGDLSVYWYQQSLDQGLQFLIQYYNGEERAKGNILERFSAQQFPDLHSELNLSSLELGDSALYFCASSVGKTVQETQYFGPGTRLLVL.